This paragraph reports one T cell receptor beta chain. What antigen it recognizes has not been identified. Per-base quality was not reported, and no clone a single base away is much larger than it. TRB sequencing used genomic DNA with the immunoSEQ assay at survey resolution or the hsTCRB kit. Concerning the study's data processing: The immunoSEQ software was used for initial read processing, and the LymphoSeq R package was used for repertoire analyses. For each TRB dataset, clonality was calculated as 1 minus normalized Shannon entropy, and the Gini coefficient was computed as well. To infer phenotypes in unsorted samples, TRB sequences from sorted subsets of the recipient or donor were mapped onto the unsorted samples of the same recipient. TCRdb took this table from immuneACCESS and kept in-frame rearrangements with V and J called. Such tables lack part of the clones; where checked against another copy, unresolved V genes explain under half of the gap, and the rest is unexplained. V and J calls and clone size follow that table, whereas D and trimming were derived from the DNA. A total of about 52,000 clones appear in this sample, approximately 94% of them only once. About 3% of the sample goes to the ten largest clones.

These data are taken from a study of T cells after posttransplantation cyclophosphamide listed by TCRdb under 2016. About the study as a whole: T cell repertoire reconstitution was tracked by TRB sequencing after myeloablative bone marrow transplantation in which posttransplantation cyclophosphamide was used as GVHD prophylaxis. Public TRB sequences were checked against a database of over 3,500 sequences associated with responses to pathogens, tumor antigens, self-antigens and alloantigens. Because TRA and TRB clonality were tightly correlated in 9 samples, subsequent TCR analyses were focused on TRB only. TRB sequencing was performed on blood from all 35 or so PTCy patients with 1-year posttransplant specimens. Antigen receptor sequencing was done on samples from roughly 38 PTCy-treated patients and from approximately 17 related bone marrow donors of those patients. Up to roughly 3 additional blood samples from 2 to 5.2 years after transplant were also TRB-sequenced in 3 patients, as was pretransplant blood from several patients.

Reading from cysteine to phenylalanine, the CDR3 counts 15 amino acids. Only CDR3 DNA remains: 45 bases, in frame from the first base. The germline V gene specifies SGHAT as CDR1 and FQNNGV as CDR2. Trimming removed 3 bases from V and 2 bases from J, leaving 10 bases between the germline ends. The investigation overall reported the following: Across approximately 45 patients, recipient CMV seropositivity and CMV reactivation were highly associated with TRB clonality; PTCy diversity was similar to CNI/methotrexate controls. At 1-2 months, donor-recipient similarity was low but rose over the first year, and the later blood repertoires were often dominated by donor CD8+ memory clones. The TRB repertoires of T cells infiltrating skin or GI tract showed only limited overlap with the TRB repertoires of T cells in blood.

Peripheral blood samples were provided by related bone marrow donors on the day of marrow donation. Peripheral blood and bone marrow mononuclear cells were isolated by Ficoll-Hypaque density centrifugation and were cryopreserved. The source material was PBMCs. The TCR comes from a woman in her twenties or thirties in good health and a related stem cell transplant donor. The chain employs TRBV11-2 and TRBJ1-4, with the D segment identity uncertain. The nucleotide sequence reads as follows: TGTGCCAGCAGCTTCACGGAGGCCACTAATGAAAAACTGTTTTTT. This is translated as CASSFTEATNEKLFF.